This T cell receptor beta chain comes out of a study of cytomegalovirus exposure and HLA in healthy donors. Germline-derived CDR1 and CDR2 are SEHNR and FQNEAQ (reference sequence). This CDR3 comprises 15 residues. V shed 5 bases, J shed 0 bases, and the junction held 4 bases outside the gene matches. Use of 60 Vbeta and 13 Jbeta primers characterized the PCR. The assay was immunoSEQ multiplex PCR, and TCRdb's table has in-frame clones only and misses some. The sample lists more than 150,000 clones, about four fifths occurring once. The source of this sequence is a boy aged 5 to 17 in good health and CMV-seronegative. The sequenced sample consisted of PBMCs. The genes are TRBV7-9 and TRBJ2-3; 8 nucleotides match TRBD2. CDR3: CASSPRGGSTDTQYF. The CDR3, as DNA: TGTGCCAGCAGCCCCCGGGGGGGGAGCACAGATACGCAGTATTTT.